The entry that follows covers one TCR beta chain sequence. Its matching antigen is unknown. Measured with immunoSEQ multiplex PCR; TCRdb has only the in-frame clones, and not every one. The table shows 2,500,000 or so clones, with around 92% occurring only once. This CDR3 has 13 amino acids. The germline V gene has CDR1 SGHTA and CDR2 FQGTGA. J gave up 14 bases and V 2 bases, and 7 bases lay outside the gene matches. This record comes from a study of shared clonotypes between healthy human individuals. Findings and limits, study-wide: Though the depth was large, rarefaction showed that sorted-subset sequencing was incomplete. Only blood was sampled; tissue repertoires likely differ.

This TCR derives from a man between 18 and 29 years old in good health. Some clones in this sample may be carry-over from other donors' samples. The chain links TRBV7-3 to TRBJ1-5, with TRBD1 matching over 9 bases. Source material: naive CD4+ T cells from PBMCs. Subset denoted: CD45RA+ positively selected. The CDR3 coding sequence is TGTGCCAGCAGCTTAGGGTACAGGGGGCGTAAGCATTTT. It encodes CASSLGYRGRKHF.